The source of this TCR beta chain is a study of PD-1 blockade in classical Hodgkin lymphoma. Profiling relied on immunoSEQ multiplex PCR, and the TCRdb table lists in-frame clones only, not all of them. Of 20,000 or so clones detected, less than 90% appear once; the ten largest clones hold roughly 4.7%. V shed 2 bases, J shed 9 bases, and the junction held 7 bases outside the gene matches. This CDR3 is 14 amino acids long. CDR1 and CDR2 from the germline V gene are SGHVS and FQNEAQ. Time point denoted: cycle 4 day 1 (C4D1), after more than five weeks of nivolumab. Every patient relapsed after autologous stem cell transplantation, and brentuximab vedotin exposure varied. Thawed PBMCs underwent magnetic negative selection to obtain purified CD8+ T cells. Note on this clone: The antigen is undetermined.

Findings and caveats of the study: Possible causes of repertoire differences, disease activity or prior therapy, remain undefined. CD8+ TCR diversity did not rise significantly by C4D1, unlike CD4+.

V and J are TRBV7-8 and TRBJ2-4; 7 bases map to TRBD2. The clonotype was recovered from a human donor with classical Hodgkin lymphoma. Material: CD8+ T cells from blood, obtained before the fourth cycle of nivolumab. In DNA form, the CDR3 reads TGTGCCAGCAGCTTAAGGGGCAGGGAGGGCATTCAGTACTTC. This gives the protein CASSLRGREGIQYF.